This TCR beta chain was obtained from a study of T cell repertoires in cytomegalovirus infection. For the study at large: CMV epitopes, recently identified HLA-C-restricted and well-studied HLA-B-restricted, were used. Public TCR beta signatures provided an indication of both CMV infection and a matching HLA type.

Overall study findings and caveats: The ex vivo response showed dominance by HLA-C-restricted CMV-specific TCR beta clonotypes.

The V and J ends lost 6 bases and 7 bases, in that order; junction bases with no gene match: 6. From germline, CDR1 is MNHEY and CDR2 SVGAGI. The CDR3 has 15 amino acids. In the case of this clonotype: Antigen specificity is unknown.

One entry per CDR3 protein results from TCRdb running MiXCR on the reads. The table lists fewer than 950,000 distinct CDR3 sequences, about 33% of them singletons. Sequencing used cultured CD8+ T cells from PBMCs, obtained from culture after CMV antigen stimulation. This sequence originates from a human donor in good health (CMV status not recorded). Some clones in this sample may be carry-over from other donors' samples. The V gene is TRBV6-5, the J gene TRBJ2-1; TRBD2 agrees at 13 bases. DNA of the CDR3: TGTGCCAGCAGCCCGGGACTAGCGGGGCTTAATGAGCAGTTCTTC. The encoded protein is CASSPGLAGLNEQFF.